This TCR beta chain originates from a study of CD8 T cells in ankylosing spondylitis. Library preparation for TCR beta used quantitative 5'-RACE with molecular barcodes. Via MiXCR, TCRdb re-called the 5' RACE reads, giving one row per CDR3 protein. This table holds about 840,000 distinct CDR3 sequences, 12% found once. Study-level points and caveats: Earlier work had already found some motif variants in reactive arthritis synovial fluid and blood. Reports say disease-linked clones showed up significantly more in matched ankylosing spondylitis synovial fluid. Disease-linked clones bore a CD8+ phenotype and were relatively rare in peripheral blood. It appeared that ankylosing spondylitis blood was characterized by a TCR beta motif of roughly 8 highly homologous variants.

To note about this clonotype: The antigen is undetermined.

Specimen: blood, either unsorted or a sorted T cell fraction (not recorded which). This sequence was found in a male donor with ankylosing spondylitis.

This chain's CDR3 is CASRLGTVTEAFF. CDR3 nucleotides: TGTGCCAGCAGACTAGGGACAGTCACTGAAGCTTTCTTT. The chain links TRBV11-2 to TRBJ1-1; 7 bases map to TRBD1. The CDR3 sequence is 13 residues long. Per germline, CDR1 SGHAT and CDR2 FQNNGV. The V segment lost 6 bases and the J segment 4 bases; nucleotides outside the gene matches: 5.